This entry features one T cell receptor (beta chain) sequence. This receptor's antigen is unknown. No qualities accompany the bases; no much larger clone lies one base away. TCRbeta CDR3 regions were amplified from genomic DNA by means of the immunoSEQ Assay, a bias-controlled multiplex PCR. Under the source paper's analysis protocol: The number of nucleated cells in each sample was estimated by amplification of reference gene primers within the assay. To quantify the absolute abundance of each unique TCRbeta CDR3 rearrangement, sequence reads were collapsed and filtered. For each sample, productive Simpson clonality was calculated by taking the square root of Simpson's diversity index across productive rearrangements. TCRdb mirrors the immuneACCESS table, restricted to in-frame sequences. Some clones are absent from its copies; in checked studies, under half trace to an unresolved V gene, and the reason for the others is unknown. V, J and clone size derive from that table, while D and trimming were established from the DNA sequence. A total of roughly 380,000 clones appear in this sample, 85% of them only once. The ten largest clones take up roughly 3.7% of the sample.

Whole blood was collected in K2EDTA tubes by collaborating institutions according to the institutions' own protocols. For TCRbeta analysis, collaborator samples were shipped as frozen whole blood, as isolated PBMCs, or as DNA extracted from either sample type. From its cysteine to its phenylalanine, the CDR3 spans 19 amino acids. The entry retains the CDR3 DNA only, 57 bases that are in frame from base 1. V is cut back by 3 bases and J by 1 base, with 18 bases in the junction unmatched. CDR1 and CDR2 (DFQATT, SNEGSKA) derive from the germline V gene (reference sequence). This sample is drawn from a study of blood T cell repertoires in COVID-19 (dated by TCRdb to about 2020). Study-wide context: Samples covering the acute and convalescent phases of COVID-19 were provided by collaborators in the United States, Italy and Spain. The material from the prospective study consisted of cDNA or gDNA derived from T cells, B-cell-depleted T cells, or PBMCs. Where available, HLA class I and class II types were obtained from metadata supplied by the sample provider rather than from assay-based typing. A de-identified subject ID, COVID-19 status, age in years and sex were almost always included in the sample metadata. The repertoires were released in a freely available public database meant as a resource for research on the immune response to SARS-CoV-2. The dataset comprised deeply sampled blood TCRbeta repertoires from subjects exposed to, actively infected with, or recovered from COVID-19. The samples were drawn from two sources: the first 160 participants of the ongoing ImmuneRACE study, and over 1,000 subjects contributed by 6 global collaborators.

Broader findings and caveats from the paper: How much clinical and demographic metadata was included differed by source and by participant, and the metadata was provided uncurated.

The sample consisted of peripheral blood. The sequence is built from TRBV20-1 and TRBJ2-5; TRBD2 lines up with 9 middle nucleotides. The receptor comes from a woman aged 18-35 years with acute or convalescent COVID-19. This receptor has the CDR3 CSASWLLLAGLWSQETQYF. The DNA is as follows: TGCAGTGCTAGTTGGCTTCTTCTAGCGGGATTATGGTCCCAAGAGACCCAGTACTTC.